Sequencing of this T cell receptor beta chain was carried out in a study of Graves' ophthalmopathy and Graves' hyperthyroidism. Study-level points and caveats: Most thyroid-expanded clonotypes exceeding 0.001 frequency were also found in blood.

For repertoire sequencing, the TCR beta CDR3 regions were amplified from RNA transcripts. Second-round multiplex PCR came after a first-round RT-PCR that employed HTBI primers. Using its own MiXCR run on the multiplex PCR reads, TCRdb lists one record per CDR3 protein. Here the sample spans 45,000 to 60,000 distinct CDR3 sequences, roughly half being singletons. Other autoimmune diseases, uncontrolled infections, pregnancy or lactation ruled patients out of participation. It was from roughly 10 ml of fresh peripheral blood that the PBMCs came. Worth noting for this clonotype: What it binds is unknown.

This CDR3 has 16 residues. Germline V lookup: CDR1 SGHVS, CDR2 FQNEAQ. The V and J ends lost 7 bases and 4 bases respectively, with 20 bases between them. The receptor comes from an adult woman with Graves' ophthalmopathy. Sequenced: peripheral blood. The chain carries TRBV7-8 and TRBJ1-5; tentatively, D is TRBD1 (6 bases). The CDR3 sequence: CASNLKQGAGNQPQHF. The DNA of the CDR3 is TGTGCCAGCAACCTAAAACAGGGAGCGGGAAATCAGCCCCAGCATTTT.